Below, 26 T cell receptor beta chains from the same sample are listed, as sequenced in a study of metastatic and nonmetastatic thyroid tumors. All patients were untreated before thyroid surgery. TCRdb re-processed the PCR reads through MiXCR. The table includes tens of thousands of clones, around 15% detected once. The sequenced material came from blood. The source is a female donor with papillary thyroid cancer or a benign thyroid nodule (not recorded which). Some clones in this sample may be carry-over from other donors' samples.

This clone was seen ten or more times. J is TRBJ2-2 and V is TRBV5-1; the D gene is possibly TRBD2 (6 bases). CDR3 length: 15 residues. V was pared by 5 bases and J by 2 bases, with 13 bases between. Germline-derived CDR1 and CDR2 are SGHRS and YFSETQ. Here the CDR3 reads CASRGTASNTGELFF. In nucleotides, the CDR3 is TGCGCCAGCAGAGGGACTGCATCTAACACCGGGGAGCTGTTTTTT.

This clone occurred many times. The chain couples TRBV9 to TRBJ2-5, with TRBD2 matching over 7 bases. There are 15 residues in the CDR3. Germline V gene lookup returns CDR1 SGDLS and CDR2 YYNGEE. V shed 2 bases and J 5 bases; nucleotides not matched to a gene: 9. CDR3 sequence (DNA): TGTGCCAGCAGCGTGAGCCCAGCGGGGCAGGAGACCCAGTACTTC. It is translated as CASSVSPAGQETQYF.

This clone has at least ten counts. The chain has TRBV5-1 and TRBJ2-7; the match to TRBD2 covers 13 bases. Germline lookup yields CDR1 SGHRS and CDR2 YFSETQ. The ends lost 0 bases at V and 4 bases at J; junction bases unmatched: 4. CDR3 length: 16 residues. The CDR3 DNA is TGCGCCAGCAGCTTGGGGGGGACTAGCGGGACTTACGAGCAGTACTTC. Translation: CASSLGGTSGTYEQYF.

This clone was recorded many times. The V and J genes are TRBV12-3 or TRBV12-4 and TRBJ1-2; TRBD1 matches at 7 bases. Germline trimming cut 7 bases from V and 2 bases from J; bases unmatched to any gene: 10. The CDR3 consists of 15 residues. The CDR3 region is CASTPGGTVNYGYTF. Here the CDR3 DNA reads TGTGCCAGCACCCCAGGCGGGACAGTCAACTATGGCTACACCTTC.

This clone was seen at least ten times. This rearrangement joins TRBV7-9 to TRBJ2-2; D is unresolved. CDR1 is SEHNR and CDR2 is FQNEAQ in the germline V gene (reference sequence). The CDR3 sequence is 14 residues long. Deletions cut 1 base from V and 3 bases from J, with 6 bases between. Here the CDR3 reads CASSLEADTGELFF. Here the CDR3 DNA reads TGTGCCAGCAGCTTAGAGGCCGACACCGGGGAGCTGTTTTTT.

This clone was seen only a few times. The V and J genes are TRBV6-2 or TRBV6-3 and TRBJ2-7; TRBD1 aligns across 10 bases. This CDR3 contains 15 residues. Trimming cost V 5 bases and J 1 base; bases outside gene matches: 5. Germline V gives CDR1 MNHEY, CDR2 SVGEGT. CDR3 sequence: CASSEEGQGSYEQYF. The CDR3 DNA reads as TGTGCCAGCAGTGAAGAGGGACAGGGGTCCTACGAGCAGTACTTC.

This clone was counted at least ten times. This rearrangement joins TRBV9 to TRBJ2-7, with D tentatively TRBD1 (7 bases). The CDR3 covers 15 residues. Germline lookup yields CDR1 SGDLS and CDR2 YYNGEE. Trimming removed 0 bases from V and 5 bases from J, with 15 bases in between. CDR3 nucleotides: TGTGCCAGCAGCGTAGTTGGAGGGGGCAACAACGAGCAGTACTTC. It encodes CASSVVGGGNNEQYF.

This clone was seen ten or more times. The CDR3 protein is CAWSRDGYTF. As DNA, the CDR3 is TGTGCCTGGAGTCGGGATGGCTACACCTTC. The chain joins TRBV30 to TRBJ1-2; D not certain. Trimming removed 2 bases at V and 6 bases at J, with 4 bases between. The CDR3 loop spans 10 amino acids. Germline CDR1 and CDR2: GTSNPN and SVGIG (reference sequence).

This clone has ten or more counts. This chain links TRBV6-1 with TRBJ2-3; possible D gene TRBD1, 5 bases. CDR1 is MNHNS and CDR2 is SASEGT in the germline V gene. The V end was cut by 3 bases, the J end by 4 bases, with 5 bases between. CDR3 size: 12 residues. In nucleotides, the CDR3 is TGTGCCAGCAGTGACAGGGCAGATACGCAGTATTTT. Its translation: CASSDRADTQYF.

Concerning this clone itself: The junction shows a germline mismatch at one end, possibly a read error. CDR3 protein: CACRRGGPTETGAFF. CDR3 bases: TGTGCCTGCCGTAGAGGGGGCCCGACTGAGACTGGAGCTTTCTTT. This chain links TRBV30 with TRBJ1-1; 7 bases fit TRBD1. Germline V gene lookup returns CDR1 GTSNPN and CDR2 SVGIG (reference sequence). The CDR3 totals 15 residues. Together with reference TRBV30 and TRBJ1-1, the CDR3 gives the full variable domain: SQTIHQWPATLVQPVGSPLSLECTVEGTSNPNLYWYRQAAGRGLQLLFYSVGIGQISSEVPQNLSASRPQDRQFILSSKKLLLSDSGFYLCACRRGGPTETGAFFGQGTRLTVV.

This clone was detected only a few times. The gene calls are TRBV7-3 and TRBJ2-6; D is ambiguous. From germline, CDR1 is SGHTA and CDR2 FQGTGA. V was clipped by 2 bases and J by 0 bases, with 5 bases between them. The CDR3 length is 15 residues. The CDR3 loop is CASSLVGSGANVLTF. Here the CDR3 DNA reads TGTGCCAGCAGCTTAGTGGGCTCTGGGGCCAACGTCCTGACTTTC.

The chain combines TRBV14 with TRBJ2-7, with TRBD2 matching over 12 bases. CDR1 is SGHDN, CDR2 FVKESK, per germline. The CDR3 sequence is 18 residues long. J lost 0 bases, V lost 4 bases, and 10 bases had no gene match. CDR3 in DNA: TGTGCCAGCAGCCTCCTAGCGGGGGGGCCGGCGGCCTCCTACGAGCAGTACTTC. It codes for CASSLLAGGPAASYEQYF.

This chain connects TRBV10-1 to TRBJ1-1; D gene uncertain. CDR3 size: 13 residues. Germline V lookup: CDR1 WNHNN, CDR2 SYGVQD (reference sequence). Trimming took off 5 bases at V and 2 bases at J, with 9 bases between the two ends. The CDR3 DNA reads TGCGCCAGCAGTCCGGGTCCCAACACTGAAGCTTTCTTT. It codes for CASSPGPNTEAFF.

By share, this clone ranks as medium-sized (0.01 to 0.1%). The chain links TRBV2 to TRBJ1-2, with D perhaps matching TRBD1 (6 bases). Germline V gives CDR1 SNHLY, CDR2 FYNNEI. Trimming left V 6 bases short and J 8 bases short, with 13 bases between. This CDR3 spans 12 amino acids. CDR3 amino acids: CASSSQGGGYTF. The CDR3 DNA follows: TGTGCCAGCAGCTCACAGGGTGGCGGCTACACCTTC.

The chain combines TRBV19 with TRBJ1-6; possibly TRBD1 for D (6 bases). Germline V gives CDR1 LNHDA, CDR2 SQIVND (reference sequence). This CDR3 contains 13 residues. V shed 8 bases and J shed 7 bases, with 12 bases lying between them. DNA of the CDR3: TGTGCCAGTCTGTTGGACAGAAATTCACCCCTCCACTTT. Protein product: CASLLDRNSPLHF.

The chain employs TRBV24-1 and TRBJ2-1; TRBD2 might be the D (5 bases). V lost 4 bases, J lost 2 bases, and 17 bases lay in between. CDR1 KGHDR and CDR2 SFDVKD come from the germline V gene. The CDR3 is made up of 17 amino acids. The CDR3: CATSDLNIGVPYNEQFF. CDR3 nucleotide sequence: TGTGCCACCAGTGACCTGAATATCGGGGTCCCCTACAATGAGCAGTTCTTC.

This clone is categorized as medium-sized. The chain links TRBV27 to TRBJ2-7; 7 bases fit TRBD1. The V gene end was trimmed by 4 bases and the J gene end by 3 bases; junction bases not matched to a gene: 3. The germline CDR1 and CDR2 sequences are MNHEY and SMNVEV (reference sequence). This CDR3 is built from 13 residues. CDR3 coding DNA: TGTGCCAGCAGTTCCCCAGGGGGCTACGAGCAGTACTTC. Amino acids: CASSSPGGYEQYF.

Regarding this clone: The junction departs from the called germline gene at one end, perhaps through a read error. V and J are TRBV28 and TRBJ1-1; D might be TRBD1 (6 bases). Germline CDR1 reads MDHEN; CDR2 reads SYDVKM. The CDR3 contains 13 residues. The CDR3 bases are TGTGCAAGCAGCGGGACACTTAACACTGAAGCTTTCTTT. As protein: CASSGTLNTEAFF.

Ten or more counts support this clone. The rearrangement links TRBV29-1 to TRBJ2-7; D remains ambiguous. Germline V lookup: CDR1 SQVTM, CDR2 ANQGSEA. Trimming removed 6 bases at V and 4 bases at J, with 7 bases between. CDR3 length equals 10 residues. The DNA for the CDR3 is TGCAGCGTGGGTGAATACGAGCAGTACTTC. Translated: CSVGEYEQYF.

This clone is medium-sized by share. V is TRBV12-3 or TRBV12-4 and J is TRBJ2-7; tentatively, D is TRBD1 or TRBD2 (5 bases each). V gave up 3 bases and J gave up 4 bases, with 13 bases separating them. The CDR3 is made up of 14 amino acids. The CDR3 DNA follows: TGTGCCAGCAGTTTCCGGGACGGAAGATACGAGCAGTACTTC. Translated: CASSFRDGRYEQYF.

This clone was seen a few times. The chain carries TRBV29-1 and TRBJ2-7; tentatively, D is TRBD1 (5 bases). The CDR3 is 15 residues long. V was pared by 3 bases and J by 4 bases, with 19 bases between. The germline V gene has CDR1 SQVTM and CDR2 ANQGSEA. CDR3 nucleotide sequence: TGCAGCGTTGACGAAGGACAAACCTTGACTTACGAGCAGTACTTC. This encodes CSVDEGQTLTYEQYF.

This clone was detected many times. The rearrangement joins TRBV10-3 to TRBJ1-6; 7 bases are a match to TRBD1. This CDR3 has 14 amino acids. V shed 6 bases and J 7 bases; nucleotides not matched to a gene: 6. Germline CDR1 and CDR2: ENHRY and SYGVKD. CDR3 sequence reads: CAISIGTDNSPLHF. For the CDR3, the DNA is TGTGCCATCAGCATAGGGACAGACAATTCACCCCTCCACTTT.

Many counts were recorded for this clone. CDR3 coding DNA: TGCAGTGCTCGAACACCCCAAGAGACCCAGTACTTC. It is translated as CSARTPQETQYF. The chain uses TRBV20-1 and TRBJ2-5; D gene uncertain. Looked up from germline, CDR1 is DFQATT and CDR2 is SNEGSKA (reference sequence). The CDR3 has 12 amino acids. V shed 5 bases and J shed 1 base, with 8 bases lying between them.

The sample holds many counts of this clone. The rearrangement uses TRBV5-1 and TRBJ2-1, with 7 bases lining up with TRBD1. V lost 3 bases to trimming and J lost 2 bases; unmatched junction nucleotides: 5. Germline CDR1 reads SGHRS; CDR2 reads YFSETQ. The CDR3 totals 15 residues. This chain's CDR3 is CASSSPGTAYNEQFF. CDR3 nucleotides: TGCGCCAGCAGCTCCCCCGGGACAGCCTACAATGAGCAGTTCTTC. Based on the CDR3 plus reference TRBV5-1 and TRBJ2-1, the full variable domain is KAGVTQTPRYLIKTRGQQVTLSCSPISGHRSVSWYQQTPGQGLQFLFEYFSETQRNKGNFPGRFSGRQFSNSRSEMNVSTLELGDSALYLCASSSPGTAYNEQFFGPGTRLTVL.

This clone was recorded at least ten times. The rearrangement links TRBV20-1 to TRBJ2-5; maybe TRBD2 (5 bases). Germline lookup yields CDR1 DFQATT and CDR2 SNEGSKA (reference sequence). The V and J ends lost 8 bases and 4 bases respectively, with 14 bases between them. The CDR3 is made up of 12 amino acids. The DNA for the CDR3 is TGCAGTTCCTTGAGGGAAGGAGAGACCCAGTACTTC. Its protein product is CSSLREGETQYF.

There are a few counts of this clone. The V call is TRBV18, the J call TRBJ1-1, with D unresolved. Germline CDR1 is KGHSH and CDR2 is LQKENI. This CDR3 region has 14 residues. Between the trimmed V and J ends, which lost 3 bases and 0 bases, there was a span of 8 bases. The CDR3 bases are TGTGCCAGCTCACCGGAGGGTATGAACACTGAAGCTTTCTTT. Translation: CASSPEGMNTEAFF.